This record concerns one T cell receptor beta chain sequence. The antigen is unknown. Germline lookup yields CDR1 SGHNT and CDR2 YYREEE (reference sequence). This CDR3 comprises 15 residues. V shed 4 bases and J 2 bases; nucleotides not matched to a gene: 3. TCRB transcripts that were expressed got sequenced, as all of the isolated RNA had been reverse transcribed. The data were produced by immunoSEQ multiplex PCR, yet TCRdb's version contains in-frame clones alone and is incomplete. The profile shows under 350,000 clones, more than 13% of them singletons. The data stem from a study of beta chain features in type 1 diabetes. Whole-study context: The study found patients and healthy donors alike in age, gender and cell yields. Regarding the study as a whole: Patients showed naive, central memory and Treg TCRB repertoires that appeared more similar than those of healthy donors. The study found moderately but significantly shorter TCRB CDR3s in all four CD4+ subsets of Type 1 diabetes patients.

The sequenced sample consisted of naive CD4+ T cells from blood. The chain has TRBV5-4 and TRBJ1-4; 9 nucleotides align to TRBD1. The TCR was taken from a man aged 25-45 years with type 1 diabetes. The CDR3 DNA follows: TGTGCCAGCAGCATGACAGGGGGGACTAATGAAAAACTGTTTTTT. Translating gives CASSMTGGTNEKLFF.